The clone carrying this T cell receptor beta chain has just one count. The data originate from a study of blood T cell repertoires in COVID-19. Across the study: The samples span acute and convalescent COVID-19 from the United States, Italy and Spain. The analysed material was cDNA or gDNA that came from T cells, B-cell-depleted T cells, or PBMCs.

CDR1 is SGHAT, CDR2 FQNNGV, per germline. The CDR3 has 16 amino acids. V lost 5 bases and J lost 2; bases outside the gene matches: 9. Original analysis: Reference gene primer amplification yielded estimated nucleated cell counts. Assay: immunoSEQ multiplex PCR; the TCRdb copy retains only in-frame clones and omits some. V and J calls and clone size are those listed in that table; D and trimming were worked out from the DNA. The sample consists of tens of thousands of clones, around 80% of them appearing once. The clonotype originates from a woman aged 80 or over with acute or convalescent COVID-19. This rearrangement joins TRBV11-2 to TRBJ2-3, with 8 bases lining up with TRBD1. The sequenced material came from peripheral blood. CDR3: CASSPQGQANTDTQYF. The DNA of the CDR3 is TGTGCCAGCAGCCCCCAGGGACAGGCAAACACAGATACGCAGTATTTT.